This TCR beta chain is from a study of blood T cell repertoires in COVID-19. On the study more broadly: Acute-phase and convalescent COVID-19 samples originated in the United States, Italy and Spain.

Study processing details: Amplified reference gene primers provided the basis for estimating nucleated cell counts. The data were produced by immunoSEQ multiplex PCR, yet TCRdb's version contains in-frame clones alone and is incomplete. V and J calls and clone size are given by that table; D and trimming were obtained from the DNA. This sample has 100,000 to 150,000 clones, with roughly 85% found just once. This CDR3 spans 14 amino acids. V was shortened by 5 bases and J by 6 bases, with 11 bases between the two germline ends. The germline CDR1 and CDR2 sequences are MNHEY and SVGEGT. V gene TRBV6-2 or TRBV6-3 combines with J gene TRBJ1-6; D not certain. The TCR originated in a man aged 80 or over with active or convalescent COVID-19. Sequences were obtained from peripheral blood. The CDR3 protein is CASSMTPFNSPLHF. As DNA, the CDR3 is TGTGCCAGCAGTATGACACCTTTTAATTCACCCCTCCACTTT.